The 12 T cell receptor beta chains below were found in one sample sequenced in a study of shared clonotypes between healthy human individuals (dated by TCRdb to 2020 to 2022). Libraries were constructed by the immunoSEQ multiplex PCR assay. TCRdb re-hosts the immuneACCESS table, in-frame sequences only. Its copies lack some clones; in the studies checked, an unresolved V gene accounts for under half of them, and the cause for the rest is not known. In this sample the table shows 2 million to 2.5 million clones, 90% to 96% of which occur a single time. The ten largest clones capture around 0.13% of the sample. Sequenced material: naive CD4+ T cells sorted from blood. The cell subset or site label for this specimen denotes: CD45RA+ positively selected. Receptors originate from a man aged 18-30 years in good health.

The rearrangement joins TRBV12-5 to TRBJ2-7, with D perhaps TRBD1 (6 bases). CDR3 length equals 19 residues. The germline V and J ends were trimmed by 0 bases and 0 bases, with 21 bases remaining between them. CDR1 is LGHNT, CDR2 FRNRAP, per germline. The DNA for the CDR3 is TGTGCTAGTGGTTTGGTAAAGAAAAGTGGGGACAAGAGCTCCTACGAGCAGTACTTC. Translated: CASGLVKKSGDKSSYEQYF.

This chain joins TRBV10-3 and TRBJ2-7; a possible D gene is TRBD1 (6 bases). The CDR3 spans 14 residues. Trimming left V 6 bases short and J 3 bases short, with 15 bases between. The germline V gene encodes CDR1 ENHRY and CDR2 SYGVKD. CDR3: CAIREQGSNYEQYF. The CDR3 bases are TGTGCCATCAGGGAACAGGGTTCTAACTACGAGCAGTACTTC.

This rearrangement joins TRBV27 to TRBJ1-5, with 8 bases lining up with TRBD1. The CDR3 runs 13 residues. The ends lost 2 bases at V and 10 bases at J; junction bases unmatched: 4. Germline V gene data show CDR1 as MNHEY and CDR2 as SMNVEV (reference sequence). The CDR3 nucleotides read TGTGCCAGCAGTTTACGAGACAGGGGCCCCCAGCATTTT. Protein sequence: CASSLRDRGPQHF.

The V call is TRBV5-6, the J call TRBJ2-7; tentatively, D is TRBD1 or TRBD2 (5 bases each). The CDR3 loop spans 12 amino acids. The V end was cut by 3 bases, the J end by 3 bases, with 7 bases between. The V gene's germline CDR1 is SGHDT and CDR2 YYEEEE. CDR3 residues: CASSWDGYEQYF. CDR3 bases: TGTGCCAGCAGCTGGGACGGCTACGAGCAGTACTTC.

Only one count was recorded for this clone. The genes are TRBV5-4 and TRBJ2-2; 9 positions agree with TRBD2. CDR1 SGHNT and CDR2 YYREEE come from the germline V gene (reference sequence). V lost 0 bases to trimming and J lost 4 bases; unmatched junction nucleotides: 4. The CDR3 spans 16 residues. In nucleotides, the CDR3 is TGTGCCAGCAGCTTGGTCGGCGGGAGGGGCACCGGGGAGCTGTTTTTT. Translating it yields CASSLVGGRGTGELFF.

The J gene is TRBJ2-6, the V gene TRBV5-1; 7 nucleotides match TRBD1. CDR1 and CDR2 from the germline V gene are SGHRS and YFSETQ. The CDR3 covers 18 residues. J was trimmed by 0 bases and V by 0 bases; bases with no gene match: 6. The CDR3: CASSLGDRVFSGANVLTF. DNA of the CDR3: TGCGCCAGCAGCTTGGGTGACAGGGTTTTCTCTGGGGCCAACGTCCTGACTTTC.

This chain links TRBV2 with TRBJ1-2; tentatively, D is TRBD1 (5 bases). CDR3 size: 14 residues. V shed 1 base and J shed 2 bases, with 8 bases lying between them. Looked up from germline, CDR1 is SNHLY and CDR2 is FYNNEI. The CDR3 region is CASSEDRDNYGYTF. CDR3 nucleotide sequence: TGTGCCAGCAGTGAAGACCGGGACAACTATGGCTACACCTTC.

V gene TRBV5-1 combines with J gene TRBJ2-5; D gene unclear. This CDR3 contains 13 residues. Trimming pared 4 bases from V and 9 bases from J, leaving 16 bases between. Per the germline V gene, CDR1 is SGHRS and CDR2 is YFSETQ. CDR3 in DNA: TGCGCCAGCAGCCCTGACTCGGGCTTGGCCCAGTACTTC. Protein: CASSPDSGLAQYF.

The chain uses TRBV6-1 and TRBJ1-1, with D uncertain. The V end lost 3 bases, the J end lost 6 bases, and 20 bases lay between the germline ends. This CDR3 has 16 amino acids. CDR1 and CDR2 (germline): MNHNS, SASEGT. The CDR3 spells CASSEFAGSYSAEAFF. The CDR3 nucleotides read TGTGCCAGCAGTGAGTTTGCGGGATCCTATTCCGCTGAAGCTTTCTTT.

In regard to this clone: The same CDR3 arises from other DNA sequences in this sample as well. J is TRBJ2-3 and V is TRBV7-3, with a possible D match to TRBD2 (6 bases). Germline-derived CDR1 and CDR2 are SGHTA and FQGTGA. This CDR3 comprises 14 residues. V gave up 5 bases and J gave up 0 bases, with 9 bases separating them. The DNA for the CDR3 is TGTGCCAGCAGCCCGGGACTGAGCACAGATACGCAGTATTTT. It is translated as CASSPGLSTDTQYF.

The chain has TRBV5-5 and TRBJ1-2; D not resolved. V was trimmed by 1 base and J by 11 bases, leaving 15 bases between them. From germline, CDR1 is SGHKS and CDR2 YYEKEE (reference sequence). The length of the CDR3 is 13 residues. CDR3 nucleotide sequence: TGTGCCAGCAGCTTGACTTTACGGACGTGGTACACCTTC. Amino acids: CASSLTLRTWYTF.

The rearrangement links TRBV30 to TRBJ2-1; 11 nucleotides line up with TRBD2. The CDR3 is 16 amino acids. The germline CDR1 and CDR2 sequences are GTSNPN and SVGIG (reference sequence). The V segment lost 3 bases and the J segment 7 bases; nucleotides outside the gene matches: 11. The CDR3 nucleotides are TGTGCCTGGAGGACTCTGTTTAGCGGGGGGGTGAATGAGCAGTTCTTC. Translation gives CAWRTLFSGGVNEQFF. Looking up the rest from reference TRBV30 and TRBJ2-1 gives the full variable domain: SQTIHQWPATLVQPVGSPLSLECTVEGTSNPNLYWYRQAAGRGLQLLFYSVGIGQISSEVPQNLSASRPQDRQFILSSKKLLLSDSGFYLCAWRTLFSGGVNEQFFGPGTRLTVL.